The rows below give T cell receptor beta chains drawn from one sample of a study of blood T cell repertoires in COVID-19. Using immunoSEQ multiplex PCR, the repertoire was profiled, and TCRdb retains in-frame clones only, with some absent. This table has 200,000 to 250,000 clones, under 90% appearing once. The sample was peripheral blood. These receptors all come from a man at least 80 years old with acute or convalescent COVID-19. The CDR3 runs from the conserved cysteine through the conserved F or W. The order of the fields is D gene, clone size, V gene, J gene, CDR3 protein, CDR3 DNA. A D gene is named only where the DNA matches it firmly. Not every row has a clone size; where given, it reads once, few, many or a size class.

NA,NA,TRBV15,TRBJ2-1,CATSSPGSSYNEQFF,TGTGCCACCAGCAGTCCGGGGTCGAGCTACAATGAGCAGTTCTTC
NA,NA,TRBV2,TRBJ1-6,CASSEGTTASPLHF,TGTGCCAGCAGTGAAGGCACCACTGCTTCACCCCTCCACTTT
NA,NA,TRBV9,TRBJ2-1,CASSVAQGSYNEQFF,TGTGCCAGCAGCGTCGCACAGGGTTCCTACAATGAGCAGTTCTTC
NA,few,TRBV11-1,TRBJ2-1,CASSSSPEQFF,TGTGCCAGCAGCTCCAGTCCTGAGCAGTTCTTC
TRBD1,NA,TRBV29-1,TRBJ1-1,CSVEGGQLNTEAFF,TGCAGCGTTGAAGGGGGACAGCTAAACACTGAAGCTTTCTTT
NA,NA,TRBV18,TRBJ1-5,CASMRDYSNQPQHF,TGTGCCAGTATGAGGGATTATAGCAATCAGCCCCAGCATTTT
NA,NA,TRBV28,TRBJ1-5,CASKGQGDQPQHF,TGTGCCAGCAAAGGGCAGGGCGATCAGCCCCAGCATTTT
NA,NA,TRBV7-9,TRBJ1-1,CASSLQSVNTEAFF,TGTGCCAGCAGCTTACAGTCCGTGAACACTGAAGCTTTCTTT
NA,NA,TRBV10-1,TRBJ2-7,CASSESGGRYEQYF,TGCGCCAGCAGTGAGTCAGGGGGAAGATACGAGCAGTACTTC
TRBD1,NA,TRBV5-1,TRBJ2-2,CASSLGASGTANTGELFF,TGCGCCAGCAGCTTGGGGGCCTCCGGGACAGCAAACACCGGGGAGCTGTTTTTT
NA,NA,TRBV18,TRBJ2-1,CASAPVQGLGEQFF,TGTGCCAGCGCCCCGGTGCAGGGTCTAGGGGAGCAGTTCTTC
NA,NA,TRBV7-9,TRBJ1-1,CASSLSRGTEAFF,TGTGCCAGCAGCTTATCACGAGGCACTGAAGCTTTCTTT
NA,NA,TRBV7-9,TRBJ1-2,CASSYTAFTGGYTF,TGTGCCAGCAGCTATACGGCCTTTACCGGGGGGTACACCTTC
NA,NA,TRBV6-5,TRBJ1-2,CASSAQQQGFYGYTF,TGTGCCAGCAGCGCCCAGCAACAGGGATTTTATGGCTACACCTTC
TRBD2,NA,TRBV25-1,TRBJ2-7,CASSEERDRNEQYF,TGTGCCAGCAGTGAGGAGCGGGATCGGAACGAGCAGTACTTC
TRBD2,NA,TRBV7-2,TRBJ2-3,CASSSWREDRKDTQYF,TGTGCCAGCAGCTCCTGGCGGGAGGATAGAAAAGATACGCAGTATTTT
TRBD1,NA,TRBV5-1,TRBJ1-2,CASSLTGESYGYTF,TGCGCCAGCAGCTTGACAGGGGAGAGCTATGGCTACACCTTC
NA,NA,TRBV21-1,TRBJ2-5,CASTYGVQETQYF,TGTGCCAGCACTTACGGGGTCCAAGAGACCCAGTACTTC
NA,NA,TRBV5-4,TRBJ2-7,CASSSRRDSYEQYF,TGTGCCAGCAGCAGCCGGAGGGACAGCTACGAGCAGTACTTC
TRBD1,NA,TRBV24-1,TRBJ1-1,CATRPGTGIGTEAFF,TGTGCCACCCGTCCCGGGACAGGGATCGGCACTGAAGCTTTCTTT
TRBD2,NA,TRBV10-3,TRBJ2-5,CAISDPTSGRTQETQYF,TGTGCCATCAGTGACCCCACTAGCGGGAGGACCCAAGAGACCCAGTACTTC
TRBD1,NA,TRBV27,TRBJ1-1,CASKVQGGNTEAFF,TGTGCCAGCAAGGTACAGGGGGGGAACACTGAAGCTTTCTTT
NA,once,TRBV7-3,TRBJ1-5,CASSPGVNQPQHF,TGTGCCAGCAGCCCCGGAGTCAATCAGCCCCAGCATTTT
NA,few,TRBV7-6,TRBJ1-1,CASSSTLRAFF,TGTGCCAGCAGCTCTACGCTTCGTGCTTTCTTT
NA,NA,TRBV21-1,TRBJ2-1,CASMEQGTCEQFF,TGTGCCAGCATGGAACAGGGAACGTGTGAGCAGTTCTTC
TRBD2,NA,TRBV3-1/TRBV3-2,TRBJ2-7,CASSQELAGAYEQYF,TGTGCCAGCAGCCAGGAACTAGCGGGAGCCTACGAGCAGTACTTC
TRBD1,NA,TRBV29-1,TRBJ2-1,CSVGPGQGVNEQFF,TGCAGCGTGGGACCGGGACAGGGAGTCAATGAGCAGTTCTTC
TRBD1,NA,TRBV7-8,TRBJ2-2,CASRGDRVNTGELFF,TGTGCCAGCAGAGGGGACAGGGTGAACACCGGGGAGCTGTTTTTT
NA,NA,TRBV7-9,TRBJ2-2,CASSFLSTGELFF,TGTGCCAGCAGCTTTCTTTCCACCGGGGAGCTGTTTTTT
NA,NA,TRBV19,TRBJ2-5,CASSIGGRAIKTQYF,TGTGCCAGTAGTATAGGAGGGCGGGCAATCAAGACCCAGTACTTC
NA,NA,TRBV4-3,TRBJ1-5,CASSHSRVPGQPQHF,TGCGCCAGCAGCCATTCTCGGGTCCCGGGGCAGCCCCAGCATTTT
TRBD2,NA,TRBV19,TRBJ2-1,CASSNLAGGSEQFF,TGTGCCAGTAGTAACTTGGCGGGAGGGAGTGAGCAGTTCTTC
NA,NA,TRBV7-2,TRBJ2-1,CASSLRLANEQFF,TGTGCCAGCAGCTTAAGACTCGCCAATGAGCAGTTCTTC
NA,NA,TRBV13,TRBJ2-5,CASSSEAGETQYF,TGTGCCAGCAGCTCAGAGGCGGGAGAGACCCAGTACTTC
NA,NA,TRBV7-9,TRBJ1-6,CASSLDGRVNSPLHF,TGTGCCAGCAGCTTAGATGGCAGGGTTAATTCACCCCTCCACTTT
NA,NA,TRBV5-4,TRBJ1-1,CASSLVQGLNTEAFF,TGTGCCAGCAGCTTGGTGCAGGGTCTAAACACTGAAGCTTTCTTT
TRBD1,once,TRBV2,TRBJ1-3,CASSERTGPGNTIYF,TGTGCCAGCAGCGAGCGGACAGGGCCTGGAAACACCATATATTTT
NA,NA,TRBV24-1,TRBJ2-5,CATSDSRVFQETQYF,TGTGCCACCAGTGATTCTCGGGTCTTCCAAGAGACCCAGTACTTC
NA,NA,TRBV6-6,TRBJ1-5,CASSEGANQPQHF,TGTGCCAGCAGTGAGGGCGCCAATCAGCCCCAGCATTTT
TRBD2,NA,TRBV19,TRBJ2-2,CASSPISGSSNTGELFF,TGTGCCAGTAGCCCGATTAGCGGGAGCTCGAACACCGGGGAGCTGTTTTTT
NA,few,TRBV11-3,TRBJ2-7,CAIQGRTADGLYSYEQYF,TGTGCCATACAGGGTCGTACAGCGGATGGACTTTACTCCTACGAGCAGTACTTC
TRBD1,NA,TRBV3-1/TRBV3-2,TRBJ1-5,CASSQDGRDRSHSNQPQHF,TGTGCCAGCAGCCAAGATGGCCGGGACAGATCCCATAGCAATCAGCCCCAGCATTTT
NA,NA,TRBV12-5,TRBJ2-1,CASGLGVAHEQFF,TGTGCTAGTGGTCTAGGGGTAGCACATGAGCAGTTCTTC
NA,NA,TRBV19,TRBJ2-7,CASRARLGPYEQYF,TGTGCCAGTAGGGCCAGGTTGGGCCCCTACGAGCAGTACTTC
TRBD1,few,TRBV10-1,TRBJ2-1,CASRGWDRALNEQFF,TGCGCCAGCAGGGGGTGGGACAGGGCTTTGAATGAGCAGTTCTTC
NA,few,TRBV7-2,TRBJ1-2,CASSFSRNYGYTF,TGTGCCAGCAGCTTTTCCAGAAACTATGGCTACACCTTC
TRBD1,NA,TRBV11-2,TRBJ2-5,CASSLGLLAQGASETQYF,TGTGCCAGCAGCTTAGGCCTCTTAGCACAGGGGGCGTCAGAGACCCAGTACTTC
NA,NA,TRBV19,TRBJ2-7,CASSTGQSVEQYF,TGTGCCAGTAGCACCGGACAGAGCGTCGAGCAGTACTTC
TRBD1,NA,TRBV11-2,TRBJ1-2,CASSLGQGVKGGYTF,TGTGCCAGCAGCTTGGGACAGGGGGTTAAGGGTGGCTACACCTTC
NA,NA,TRBV15,TRBJ1-6,CATSRDIGVNSPLHF,TGTGCCACCAGCAGGGACATCGGAGTTAATTCACCCCTCCACTTT
NA,NA,TRBV3-1/TRBV3-2,TRBJ1-2,CASSRTTGDGYTF,TGTGCCAGCAGCCGGACTACTGGTGATGGCTACACCTTC
NA,NA,TRBV30,TRBJ1-5,CAWSSEGPQHF,TGTGCCTGGAGTTCGGAGGGACCCCAGCATTTT
NA,NA,TRBV4-1,TRBJ2-5,CASSQERRLETQYF,TGCGCCAGCAGCCAAGAAAGGCGGCTAGAGACCCAGTACTTC
NA,few,TRBV27,TRBJ1-6,CASRSDSYNSPLHF,TGTGCCAGCCGTTCGGACAGTTATAATTCACCCCTCCACTTT